These 2 T cell receptor beta chains originate from one sample sequenced in a study of cytotoxic CD8 clonotypes in ibrutinib-treated CLL. Method: immunoSEQ multiplex PCR; TCRdb's copy keeps in-frame clones and lacks some. The table includes hundreds of thousands of clones, 70% detected once. The sample consisted of PBMCs, taken after 24 months of ibrutinib treatment. The receptors originated from a human donor with chronic lymphocytic leukemia.

In this sample, this clone turned up once. The CDR3 here is CASSFRSSEAGELFF. The CDR3, as DNA: TGTGCCAGCAGCTTTCGGTCTAGCGAAGCCGGGGAGCTGTTTTTT. The rearrangement links TRBV11-2 to TRBJ2-2; a possible D gene is TRBD2 (6 bases). The CDR3 covers 15 residues. Germline values: CDR1 SGHAT, CDR2 FQNNGV. The germline V and J ends were trimmed by 3 bases and 6 bases, with 14 bases remaining between them.

The chain joins TRBV2 to TRBJ1-1; a possible D gene is TRBD1 (6 bases). This CDR3 has 14 residues. Germline lookup yields CDR1 SNHLY and CDR2 FYNNEI. V lost 4 bases, J lost 1 base, and 10 bases lay in between. CDR3 bases: TGTGCCAGCAGTGTTCGGGACACGAACACTGAAGCTTTCTTT. Translating it yields CASSVRDTNTEAFF.